These 14 T cell receptor beta chains originate from one sample sequenced in a study of blood T cell repertoires in COVID-19. The table came from immunoSEQ multiplex PCR; TCRdb's copy has only in-frame clones and leaves some out. The sample contains 190,000 or so clones, about 89% of which appear only once. Sequenced material: PBMCs or T cells enriched from blood (not recorded which). Receptors originate from a young woman who had recovered from COVID-19.

V and J are TRBV7-9 and TRBJ1-1; possible D gene TRBD1, 6 bases. There are 15 residues in the CDR3. Germline CDR1 SEHNR, CDR2 FQNEAQ (reference sequence). V was trimmed by 3 bases and J by 2 bases, leaving 13 bases between them. The CDR3 bases are TGTGCCAGCAGCTTCTCCGGGACACAAAACACTGAAGCTTTCTTT. Translated, it gives CASSFSGTQNTEAFF.

J is TRBJ2-5 and V is TRBV4-2; 7 nucleotides align to TRBD2. CDR3 length equals 16 residues. Trimming removed 0 bases from V and 2 bases from J; junction bases left unmatched: 6. In germline, CDR1 is LGHNA, CDR2 YNFKEQ. DNA of the CDR3: TGTGCCAGCAGCCAAGATCGGGCCGGGGGGCAAGAGACCCAGTACTTC. Residues: CASSQDRAGGQETQYF.

The V and J genes are TRBV5-1 and TRBJ2-3, with 9 bases fitting TRBD1. The germline gives CDR1 SGHRS, CDR2 YFSETQ. The CDR3 has 16 amino acids. Losses at the gene ends were 5 bases for V and 3 bases for J; bases not matched to a gene: 10. The CDR3 reads CASRDRDRVGTDTQYF. DNA of the CDR3: TGCGCCAGCAGAGATAGGGACAGGGTTGGAACAGATACGCAGTATTTT.

This clone came up a few times. The chain carries TRBV6-5 and TRBJ2-5; possibly TRBD2 for D (7 bases). This CDR3 has 15 amino acids. Deletions cut 4 bases from V and 2 bases from J, with 14 bases between. Germline V gives CDR1 MNHEY, CDR2 SVGAGI. DNA for the CDR3: TGTGCCAGCAGTTTTCGGGGGGCGGGACAAGAGACCCAGTACTTC. Its translation: CASSFRGAGQETQYF.

This chain joins TRBV5-1 and TRBJ2-7, with TRBD1 as a possible D gene (6 bases). CDR1 and CDR2 from the germline V gene are SGHRS and YFSETQ. The CDR3 consists of 13 residues. V was shortened by 1 base and J by 7 bases, with 12 bases between the two germline ends. The CDR3 DNA sequence: TGCGCCAGCAGCTTGACAGGGTTAGAAGAGCAGTACTTC. This sequence encodes CASSLTGLEEQYF. Using reference TRBV5-1 and TRBJ2-7 for the parts outside the CDR3, the full variable domain is KAGVTQTPRYLIKTRGQQVTLSCSPISGHRSVSWYQQTPGQGLQFLFEYFSETQRNKGNFPGRFSGRQFSNSRSEMNVSTLELGDSALYLCASSLTGLEEQYFGPGTRLTVT.

Written as DNA, the CDR3 is TGTGCCAGCTCCGCCGAATCCATGGCTGGGCAGTACTTC. Protein sequence: CASSAESMAGQYF. The gene calls are TRBV2 and TRBJ2-7, with D uncertain. Germline values: CDR1 SNHLY, CDR2 FYNNEI. CDR3 length: 13 residues. The V end lost 8 bases, the J end lost 9 bases, and 20 bases lay between the germline ends.

The genes are TRBV3-1 (or the pseudogene TRBV3-2) and TRBJ2-3; weak D call: TRBD2 (5 bases). The CDR3 is 16 amino acids. V was trimmed by 3 bases and J by 5 bases, leaving 18 bases between them. The germline V gene has CDR1 LGHDT and CDR2 YNNKEL (reference sequence). The CDR3 bases are TGTGCCAGCAGCCACCCGGACTCTCGGACCGGAGATACGCAGTATTTT. Amino acid sequence: CASSHPDSRTGDTQYF.

The V call is TRBV30, the J call TRBJ2-2, with a tentative D call TRBD2 (5 bases). Germline V gene sequence: CDR1 GTSNPN, CDR2 SVGIG (reference sequence). This CDR3 contains 14 residues. Between the trimmed V and J ends, which lost 7 bases and 6 bases, there was a span of 18 bases. In DNA, the CDR3 is TGTGCCTCCCCCACCGCCGGGGTCTCCGGGGAGCTGTTTTTT. It codes for CASPTAGVSGELFF.

This chain uses TRBV5-6 with TRBJ2-7, with D perhaps TRBD1 (7 bases). The CDR3 loop spans 14 amino acids. The germline V and J ends were trimmed by 4 bases and 1 base, with 12 bases remaining between them. Germline V CDR1 and CDR2: SGHDT, YYEEEE. The CDR3 region is CASSRGTDSYEQYF. The CDR3 coding sequence is TGTGCCAGCAGCCGGGGGACAGATTCCTACGAGCAGTACTTC. Together with reference TRBV5-6 and TRBJ2-7, the CDR3 gives the full variable domain: DAGVTQSPTHLIKTRGQQVTLRCSPKSGHDTVSWYQQALGQGPQFIFQYYEEEERQRGNFPDRFSGHQFPNYSSELNVNALLLGDSALYLCASSRGTDSYEQYFGPGTRLTVT.

CDR3 protein: CASSLEIRDSNTEAFF. CDR3 in DNA: TGCGCCAGCAGCTTGGAGATCCGGGACTCGAACACTGAAGCTTTCTTT. This chain links TRBV5-1 with TRBJ1-1, with a possible D match to TRBD1 (5 bases). This CDR3 comprises 16 residues. Trimming left V 0 bases short and J 1 base short, with 13 bases between. Germline V CDR1 and CDR2: SGHRS, YFSETQ.

The chain has TRBV21-1 and TRBJ1-1. TRBV21-1 is shown as a pseudogene. This CDR3 is 19 amino acids long. For the CDR3, the DNA is TGTGCCAGCAGCAAAGATCGGGGGACCGGGGGTTCCTTGAACACTGAAGCTTTCTTT. Amino acids: CASSKDRGTGGSLNTEAFF.

The chain has TRBV30 and TRBJ1-5; a possible D gene is TRBD1 (6 bases). V was cut by 7 bases and J by 7 bases, with 20 bases left in between. This CDR3 spans 14 amino acids. The germline CDR1 and CDR2 sequences are GTSNPN and SVGIG (reference sequence). The CDR3 reads CAYQGGNEGQPQHF. CDR3 in DNA: TGTGCCTACCAAGGGGGTAACGAGGGACAGCCCCAGCATTTT.

The chain is built from TRBV30 and TRBJ2-1; D might be TRBD2 (6 bases). The CDR3 totals 16 residues. Trimming removed 1 base at V and 2 bases at J, with 15 bases between. Germline lookup yields CDR1 GTSNPN and CDR2 SVGIG (reference sequence). This CDR3 reads CAWSAGLRGPYNEQFF. The CDR3, as DNA: TGTGCCTGGAGTGCGGGACTCCGCGGCCCCTACAATGAGCAGTTCTTC.

The chain uses TRBV24-1 and TRBJ1-5; D is uncertain. The ends were cut back, 2 bases at V and 0 bases at J, with 4 bases in the middle. This CDR3 has 14 residues. The germline V gene encodes CDR1 KGHDR and CDR2 SFDVKD. The CDR3 DNA reads TGTGCCACCAGTGATTCGTATAGCAATCAGCCCCAGCATTTT. Translation: CATSDSYSNQPQHF.